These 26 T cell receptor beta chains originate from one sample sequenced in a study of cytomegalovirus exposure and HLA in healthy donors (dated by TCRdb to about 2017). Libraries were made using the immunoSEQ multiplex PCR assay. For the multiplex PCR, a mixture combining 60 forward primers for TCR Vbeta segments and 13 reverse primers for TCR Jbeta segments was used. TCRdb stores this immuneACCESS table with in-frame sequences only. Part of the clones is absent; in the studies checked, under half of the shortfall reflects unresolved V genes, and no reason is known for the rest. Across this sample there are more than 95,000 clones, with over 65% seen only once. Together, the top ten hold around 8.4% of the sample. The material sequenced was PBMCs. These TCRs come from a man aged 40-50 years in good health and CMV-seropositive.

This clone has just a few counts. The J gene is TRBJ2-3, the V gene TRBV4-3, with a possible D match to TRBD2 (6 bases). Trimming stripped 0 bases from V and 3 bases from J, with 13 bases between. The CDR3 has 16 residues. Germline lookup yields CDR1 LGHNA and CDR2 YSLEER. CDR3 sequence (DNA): TGCGCCAGCAGCCAAGAGGGGGGATACCCGACAGATACGCAGTATTTT. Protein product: CASSQEGGYPTDTQYF.

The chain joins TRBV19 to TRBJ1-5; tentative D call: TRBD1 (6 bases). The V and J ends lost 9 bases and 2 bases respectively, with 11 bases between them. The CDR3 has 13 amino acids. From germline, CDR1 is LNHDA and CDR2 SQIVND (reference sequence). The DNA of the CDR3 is TGTGCCAGCGAGGGGGAAGGCAATCAGCCCCAGCATTTT. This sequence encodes CASEGEGNQPQHF.

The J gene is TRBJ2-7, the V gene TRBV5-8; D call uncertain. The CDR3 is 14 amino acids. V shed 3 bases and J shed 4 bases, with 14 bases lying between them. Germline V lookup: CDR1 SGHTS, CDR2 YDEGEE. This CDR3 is CASSWLEGSYEQYF. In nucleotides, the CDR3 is TGTGCCAGCAGCTGGCTAGAAGGAAGTTACGAGCAGTACTTC.

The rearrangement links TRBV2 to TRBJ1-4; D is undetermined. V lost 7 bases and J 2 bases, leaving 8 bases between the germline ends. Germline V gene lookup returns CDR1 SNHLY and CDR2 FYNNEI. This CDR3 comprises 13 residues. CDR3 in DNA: TGTGCCAGCATGGAGCGCACTAATGAAAAACTGTTTTTT. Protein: CASMERTNEKLFF.

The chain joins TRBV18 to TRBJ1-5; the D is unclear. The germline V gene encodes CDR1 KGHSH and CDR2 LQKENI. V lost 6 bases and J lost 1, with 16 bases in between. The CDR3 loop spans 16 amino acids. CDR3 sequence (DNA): TGTGCCAGCTCGGGAGGAGGGCCGGGAAGCAATCAGCCCCAGCATTTT. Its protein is CASSGGGPGSNQPQHF.

The CDR3 protein is CASSLDLGGQYF. The CDR3 region has the DNA TGTGCCAGCAGCTTAGATCTGGGAGGGCAGTACTTC. V usage is TRBV7-2 and J usage is TRBJ2-7; a weak D match, TRBD2 (6 bases). Per the germline V gene, CDR1 is SGHTA and CDR2 is FQGNSA. V was cut by 1 base and J by 9 bases, with 10 bases left in between. This CDR3 spans 12 amino acids.

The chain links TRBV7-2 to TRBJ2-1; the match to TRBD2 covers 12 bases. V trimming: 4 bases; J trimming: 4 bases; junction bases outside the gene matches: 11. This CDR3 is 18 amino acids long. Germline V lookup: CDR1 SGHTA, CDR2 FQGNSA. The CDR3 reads CASSSKATSGGAYNEQFF. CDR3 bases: TGTGCCAGCAGCTCCAAAGCGACTAGCGGGGGCGCGTACAATGAGCAGTTCTTC. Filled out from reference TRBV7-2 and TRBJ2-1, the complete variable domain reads GAGVSQSPSNKVTEKGKDVELRCDPISGHTALYWYRQSLGQGLEFLIYFQGNSAPDKSGLPSDRFSAERTGGSVSTLTIQRTQQEDSAVYLCASSSKATSGGAYNEQFFGPGTRLTVL.

In DNA, the CDR3 is TGTGCCAGCAGCGACGGTTCCCGGGCCGGGGAGCTGTTTTTT. This sequence encodes CASSDGSRAGELFF. V and J are TRBV16 and TRBJ2-2; D is unresolved. The CDR3 has 14 amino acids. V was clipped by 5 bases and J by 6 bases, with 13 bases between them. In germline, CDR1 is KGHSY, CDR2 FQNENV.

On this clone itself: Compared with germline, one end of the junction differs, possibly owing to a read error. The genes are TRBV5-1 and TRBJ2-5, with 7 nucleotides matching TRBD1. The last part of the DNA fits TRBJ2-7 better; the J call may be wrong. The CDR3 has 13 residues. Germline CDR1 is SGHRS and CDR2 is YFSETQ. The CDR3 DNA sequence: TGCGCCAGGAGCTTCCAGGGGGAAAACGAGCAGTACTTC. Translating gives CARSFQGENEQYF.

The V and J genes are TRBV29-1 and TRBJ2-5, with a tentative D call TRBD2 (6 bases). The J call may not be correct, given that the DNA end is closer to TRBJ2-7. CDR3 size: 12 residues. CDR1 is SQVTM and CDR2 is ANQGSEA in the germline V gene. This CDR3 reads CSVLRGTYEQYF. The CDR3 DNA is TGCAGCGTTCTTCGCGGGACCTACGAGCAGTACTTC.

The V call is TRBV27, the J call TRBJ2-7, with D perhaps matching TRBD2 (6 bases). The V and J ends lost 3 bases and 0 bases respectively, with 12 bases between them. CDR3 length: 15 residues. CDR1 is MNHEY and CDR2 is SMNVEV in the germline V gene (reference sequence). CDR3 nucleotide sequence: TGTGCCAGCAGTTTGTTAGCGGCCACCTCCTACGAGCAGTACTTC. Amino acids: CASSLLAATSYEQYF.

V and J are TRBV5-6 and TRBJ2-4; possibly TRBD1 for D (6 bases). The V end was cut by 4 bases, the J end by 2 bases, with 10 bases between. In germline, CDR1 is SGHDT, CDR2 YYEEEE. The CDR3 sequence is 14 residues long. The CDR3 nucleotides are TGTGCCAGCAGCCAGACAGGTACCAAAAACATTCAGTACTTC. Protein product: CASSQTGTKNIQYF.

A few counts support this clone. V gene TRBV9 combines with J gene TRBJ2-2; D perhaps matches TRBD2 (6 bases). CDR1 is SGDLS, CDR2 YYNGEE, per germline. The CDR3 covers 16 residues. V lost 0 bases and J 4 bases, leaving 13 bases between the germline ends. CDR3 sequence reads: CASSVGGGFGTGELFF. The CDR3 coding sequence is TGTGCCAGCAGCGTAGGTGGGGGGTTTGGCACCGGGGAGCTGTTTTTT.

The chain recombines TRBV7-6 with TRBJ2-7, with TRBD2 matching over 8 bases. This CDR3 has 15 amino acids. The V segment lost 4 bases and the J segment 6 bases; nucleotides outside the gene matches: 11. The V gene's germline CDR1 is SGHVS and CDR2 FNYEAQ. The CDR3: CASSSTPGGAGEQYF. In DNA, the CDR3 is TGTGCCAGCAGCTCGACACCCGGGGGGGCTGGCGAGCAGTACTTC.

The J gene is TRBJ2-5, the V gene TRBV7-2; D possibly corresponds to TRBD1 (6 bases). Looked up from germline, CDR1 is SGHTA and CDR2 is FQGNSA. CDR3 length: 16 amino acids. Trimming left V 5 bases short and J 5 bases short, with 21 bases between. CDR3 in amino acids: CASSPPGDPRRETQYF. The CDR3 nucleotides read TGTGCCAGCAGCCCCCCAGGGGACCCCCGGAGGGAGACCCAGTACTTC. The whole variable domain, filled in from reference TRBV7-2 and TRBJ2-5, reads GAGVSQSPSNKVTEKGKDVELRCDPISGHTALYWYRQSLGQGLEFLIYFQGNSAPDKSGLPSDRFSAERTGGSVSTLTIQRTQQEDSAVYLCASSPPGDPRRETQYFGPGTRLLVL.

The CDR3 loop reads CASSSGPRTAVSYEQYF. The CDR3 nucleotides are TGTGCCAGCAGCTCGGGCCCTAGGACAGCCGTCTCCTACGAGCAGTACTTC. The chain carries TRBV5-5 and TRBJ2-7; the D gene is possibly TRBD1 (6 bases). Between the trimmed V and J ends, which lost 3 bases and 0 bases, there was a span of 19 bases. There are 17 residues in the CDR3. Germline-derived CDR1 and CDR2 are SGHKS and YYEKEE (reference sequence).

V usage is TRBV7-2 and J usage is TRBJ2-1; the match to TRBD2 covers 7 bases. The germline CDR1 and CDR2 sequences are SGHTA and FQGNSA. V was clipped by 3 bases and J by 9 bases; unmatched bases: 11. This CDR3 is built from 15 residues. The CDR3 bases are TGTGCCAGCAGCTTTGTCGCGGGAGTGGGGATTGAGCAGTTCTTC. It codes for CASSFVAGVGIEQFF.

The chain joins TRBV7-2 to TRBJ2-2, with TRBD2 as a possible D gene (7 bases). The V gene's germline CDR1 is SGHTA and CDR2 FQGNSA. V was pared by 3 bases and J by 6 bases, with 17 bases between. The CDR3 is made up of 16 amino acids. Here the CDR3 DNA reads TGTGCCAGCAGCTTTAGGGGGGGGGCCGGCGCCGGGGAGCTGTTTTTT. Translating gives CASSFRGGAGAGELFF.

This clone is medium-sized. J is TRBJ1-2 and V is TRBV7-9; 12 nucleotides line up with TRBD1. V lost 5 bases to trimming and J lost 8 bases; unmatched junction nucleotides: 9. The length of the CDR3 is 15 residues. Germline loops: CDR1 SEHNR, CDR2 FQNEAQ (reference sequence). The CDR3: CASSPPGQGAEGYTF. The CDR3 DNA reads TGTGCCAGCAGCCCTCCGGGACAGGGGGCGGAAGGCTACACCTTC. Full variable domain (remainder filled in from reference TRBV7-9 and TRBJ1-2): DTGVSQNPRHKITKRGQNVTFRCDPISEHNRLYWYRQTLGQGPEFLTYFQNEAQLEKSRLLSDRFSAERPKGSFSTLEIQRTEQGDSAMYLCASSPPGQGAEGYTFGSGTRLTVV.

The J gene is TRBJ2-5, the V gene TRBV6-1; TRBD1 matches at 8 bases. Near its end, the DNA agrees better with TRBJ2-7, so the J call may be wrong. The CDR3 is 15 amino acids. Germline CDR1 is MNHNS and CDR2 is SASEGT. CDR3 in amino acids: CASSADRADSYEQYF. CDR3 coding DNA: TGTGCCAGCAGTGCGGACAGGGCGGACTCCTACGAGCAGTACTTC.

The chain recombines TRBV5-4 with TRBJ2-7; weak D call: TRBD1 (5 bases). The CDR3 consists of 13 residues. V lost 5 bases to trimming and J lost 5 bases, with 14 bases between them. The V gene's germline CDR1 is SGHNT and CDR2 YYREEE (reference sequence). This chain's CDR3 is CASRPDSSHEQYF. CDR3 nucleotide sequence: TGTGCCAGCAGACCAGACAGTTCCCACGAGCAGTACTTC.

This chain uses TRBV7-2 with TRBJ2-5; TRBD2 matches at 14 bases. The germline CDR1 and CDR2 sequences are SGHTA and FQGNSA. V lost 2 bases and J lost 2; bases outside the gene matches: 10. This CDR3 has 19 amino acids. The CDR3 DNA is TGTGCCAGCAGCTTAAGACGGACTAGCGGGGGGCGAGGGCAAGAGACCCAGTACTTC. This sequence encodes CASSLRRTSGGRGQETQYF.

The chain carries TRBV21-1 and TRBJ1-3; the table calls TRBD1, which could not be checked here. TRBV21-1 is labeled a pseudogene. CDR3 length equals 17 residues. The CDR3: CASASHRGQVTGNTIYF. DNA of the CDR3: TGTGCCAGCGCTAGTCACAGGGGGCAAGTGACTGGAAACACCATATATTTT.

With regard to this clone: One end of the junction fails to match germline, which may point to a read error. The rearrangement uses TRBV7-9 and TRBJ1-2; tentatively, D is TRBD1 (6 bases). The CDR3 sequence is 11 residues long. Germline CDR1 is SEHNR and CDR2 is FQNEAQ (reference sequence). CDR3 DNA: TGTGCCAGCAGCGCGGACAGACCTGGAAACTTC. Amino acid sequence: CASSADRPGNF.

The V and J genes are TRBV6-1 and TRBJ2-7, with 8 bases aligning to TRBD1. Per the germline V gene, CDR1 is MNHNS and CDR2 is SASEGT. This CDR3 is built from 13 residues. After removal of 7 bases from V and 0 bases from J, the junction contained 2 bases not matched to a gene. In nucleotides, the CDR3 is TGTGCCAGCAAAACAGGGGGCTCCTACGAGCAGTACTTC. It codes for CASKTGGSYEQYF.

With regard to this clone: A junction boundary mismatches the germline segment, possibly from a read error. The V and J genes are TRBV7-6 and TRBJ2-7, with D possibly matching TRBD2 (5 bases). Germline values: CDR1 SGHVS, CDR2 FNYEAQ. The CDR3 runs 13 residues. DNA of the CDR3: TGTGCCAGCAGCTTAGGCAGCGACTACCAGCAGTACTTC. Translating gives CASSLGSDYQQYF.